This T cell receptor beta chain stems from a study of blood T cell repertoires in COVID-19. The table came from immunoSEQ multiplex PCR; TCRdb's copy has only in-frame clones and leaves some out. The sample shows around 160,000 clones, approximately 84% of them seen only once. Germline V CDR1 and CDR2: LNHDA, SQIVND (reference sequence). V lost 3 bases to trimming and J lost 1 base; unmatched junction nucleotides: 5. The CDR3 loop spans 16 amino acids. Source material: peripheral blood. The receptor comes from a woman aged 80 or older with acute or convalescent COVID-19. The V and J genes are TRBV19 and TRBJ2-3; 9 nucleotides agree with TRBD2. CDR3 DNA sequence: TGTGCCAGTAGTATCGGTTCTAGCGGGGGCACAGATACGCAGTATTTT. Translation gives CASSIGSSGGTDTQYF.